This T cell receptor (beta chain) was profiled in a study of T cells after yellow fever vaccination. On the study more broadly: With SMART-Seq v4 Ultra Low Input, the fractions containing low cell numbers were prepared.

The study's findings and limits: Although the secondary response was weaker, it peaked faster, at day 5 versus 15. Post-booster samples contained most primary-vaccination clones (about 95% CD4, around 88% CD8).

Regarding this clonotype: The antigen is undetermined.

TCRdb redid the calling of the 5' RACE reads with MiXCR, one entry per CDR3 protein. Among about 350,000 distinct CDR3 sequences listed, around 13% were seen once. This TCR derives from a man between 18 and 29 years old who received the YFV17D yellow fever vaccine. This specimen was CD4+ T cells sorted from PBMCs, taken 15 days after the yellow fever booster vaccination.

In DNA, the CDR3 is TGTGCCAGCAGCGTACTCGACAGGGGCACTGAAGCTTTCTTT. It is translated as CASSVLDRGTEAFF. The chain carries TRBV6-2 or TRBV6-3 and TRBJ1-1; 8 nucleotides align to TRBD1. The CDR3 has 14 amino acids. Germline V gene lookup returns CDR1 MNHEY and CDR2 SVGEGT. The J segment lost 4 bases and the V segment lost 6 bases, leaving 7 bases of the junction unmatched.